Described below is a single TCR beta chain sequence and its context. The antigen is unknown. This record comes from a study of cytomegalovirus exposure and HLA in healthy donors. Overall study results and limits: In a later analysis, about 17,000 TCR beta sequences were associated with HLA alleles at 0.05 false discovery rate. Analyses of presence and absence presupposed an approximately uniform sequencing depth across donors. Three chains tied to CMV proved CMV antigen-specific in vitro.

Missing from this donor's record is the CMV serostatus. The CDR3 runs to 20 residues. J was trimmed by 6 bases and V by 0 bases; bases with no gene match: 20. Germline loops: CDR1 SGHRS, CDR2 YFSETQ. PCR used 60 Vbeta primers and 13 Jbeta primers. Clones were read by immunoSEQ multiplex PCR, and TCRdb kept only the in-frame ones, dropping some. Counted here are some 91,000 clones, around 64% occurring once; the ten biggest clones make up around 2%. Sample: PBMCs. This sequence was found in a human donor in good health. The chain is built from TRBV5-1 and TRBJ2-1; 8 bases fit TRBD2. CDR3 in DNA: TGCGCCAGCAGCTTGGCTGTCTGGGCGGGGGGAACCTTAGGGAGCAATGAGCAGTTCTTC. This encodes CASSLAVWAGGTLGSNEQFF.